The 3 T cell receptor beta chains presented below share a single source sample, sequenced in a study of T cell responses to AZD1222 COVID-19 vaccine (dated by TCRdb to the early 2020s). The library was prepared using the immunoSEQ multiplex PCR assay. TCRdb's version of the immuneACCESS table is confined to in-frame rearrangements and falls short of the full clone set. An unresolved V gene accounts for under half of the shortfall where checked; the remainder is of unknown origin. Across this sample there are over 120,000 clones, with 92% seen only once. Together, the top ten hold around 3.5% of the sample. In the paper's terms, the time point label means: about 28 days (+/-7) after the second vaccine dose. The specimen was peripheral blood, collected 28 days after the second AZD1222 dose. These receptors were taken from an adult who received the AZD1222 COVID-19 vaccine.

This CDR3 reads CATSDLGAYNEQFF. CDR3 nucleotide sequence: TGTGCCACCAGTGATTTGGGAGCCTACAATGAGCAGTTCTTC. The chain combines TRBV24-1 with TRBJ2-1, with D uncertain. This CDR3 region has 14 residues. Trimming took off 0 bases at V and 2 bases at J, with 4 bases between the two ends. From germline, CDR1 is KGHDR and CDR2 SFDVKD.

The chain employs TRBV29-1 and TRBJ2-7; D possibly matches TRBD1 or TRBD2 (5 bases each). This CDR3 has 13 amino acids. In germline, CDR1 is SQVTM, CDR2 ANQGSEA. The V and J ends lost 7 bases and 2 bases respectively, with 15 bases between them. The CDR3 loop reads CSATGRTAYEQYF. DNA for the CDR3: TGCAGCGCAACGGGACGGACGGCCTACGAGCAGTACTTC.

The chain is built from TRBV4-3 and TRBJ1-2; D remains unclear. The CDR3 is made up of 15 amino acids. V was cut by 0 bases and J by 6 bases, with 14 bases left in between. In germline, CDR1 is LGHNA, CDR2 YSLEER. CDR3 sequence reads: CASSQDGGYSDGYTF. The CDR3 DNA is TGCGCCAGCAGCCAAGATGGAGGTTATAGCGATGGCTACACCTTC.